Listed here are 17 T cell receptor beta chains from one sample, sequenced in a study of immune characterization of retroperitoneal liposarcoma. MiXCR, applied by TCRdb to the PCR reads, yields one record per CDR3 protein. The sample has 4,300 or so distinct CDR3 sequences; roughly 33% are singletons. The specimen sequenced was tumor tissue. These TCRs come from a male donor with retroperitoneal liposarcoma.

By its share, this clonotype is medium-sized. The chain has TRBV6-6 and TRBJ2-7, with no clear D. CDR3 length: 16 residues. Germline V gives CDR1 MNHNY, CDR2 SVGAGI (reference sequence). V dropped 0 bases and J dropped 0 bases, with 12 bases sitting between them. Here the CDR3 DNA reads TGTGCCAGCAGTTACTCTCGTGGCAGTGTCTCCTACGAGCAGTACTTC. It encodes CASSYSRGSVSYEQYF.

This clonotype was seen a handful of times. The CDR3 sequence is CASSPGVAGYNEQYF. Written as DNA, the CDR3 is TGTGCCAGCAGCCCCGGGGTAGCGGGATACAATGAGCAGTACTTC. The chain links TRBV6-6 to TRBJ2-4, with 8 bases aligning to TRBD2. Looked up from germline, CDR1 is MNHNY and CDR2 is SVGAGI (reference sequence). There are 15 residues in the CDR3. V was pared by 6 bases and J by 13 bases, with 17 bases of the junction left unmatched.

This clonotype was recorded many times. The V and J genes are TRBV6-6 and TRBJ1-4; D remains ambiguous. The CDR3 sequence is 15 residues long. V dropped 0 bases and J dropped 3 bases, with 8 bases sitting between them. The germline gives CDR1 MNHNY, CDR2 SVGAGI (reference sequence). The CDR3, as DNA: TGTGCCAGCAGTTACTCGTGGGCCGCTAATGAAAAACTGTTTTTT. Its protein product is CASSYSWAANEKLFF.

This chain joins TRBV4-3 and TRBJ2-3; possible D gene TRBD2, 6 bases. The CDR3 totals 14 residues. Germline V lookup: CDR1 LGHNA, CDR2 YSLEER. V was pared by 1 base and J by 6 bases, with 11 bases between. Written as DNA, the CDR3 is TGCGCCAGCAGCCAAGTCCCTAGCGCCGATACGCAGTATTTT. Protein sequence: CASSQVPSADTQYF.

The V call is TRBV12-3 or TRBV12-4, the J call TRBJ2-1, with TRBD2 as a possible D gene (5 bases). This CDR3 has 15 residues. Deletions cut 6 bases from V and 5 bases from J, with 17 bases between. CDR3 DNA: TGTGCCAGCAGCTCCCGGGAACCCGATAACAATGAGCAGTTCTTC. Amino acid sequence: CASSSREPDNNEQFF.

V usage is TRBV12-3 or TRBV12-4 and J usage is TRBJ2-1; 8 bases map to TRBD1. The J call may be faulty, since TRBJ2-7 better matches the DNA end. This CDR3 has 14 residues. Here the CDR3 reads CASSLGTGMNEQYF. The CDR3 DNA follows: TGTGCCAGCAGTTTAGGGACAGGGATGAACGAGCAGTACTTC.

This chain connects TRBV6-4 to TRBJ2-1; D may be TRBD2 (6 bases). The CDR3 is 15 residues long. Germline V CDR1 and CDR2: MRHNA, SNTAGT. Trimming cost V 0 bases and J 0 bases, with 6 bases left between them. CDR3 DNA sequence: TGTGCCAGCAGTGACTCTAGCGGCTCCTACAATGAGCAGTTCTTC. Translation: CASSDSSGSYNEQFF.

This chain connects TRBV6-1 to TRBJ2-2; maybe TRBD1 (6 bases). CDR1 is MNHNS and CDR2 is SASEGT in the germline V gene. Trimming took off 6 bases at V and 8 bases at J, with 25 bases between the two ends. The CDR3 has 17 residues. The CDR3 nucleotides are TGTGCCAGCAGAGCGACCGGGACAACGCACTTCTTAGGGGAGCTGTTTTTT. Translation: CASRATGTTHFLGELFF.

This clonotype was observed a single time. As the CDR3 is not closed by the conserved phenylalanine or tryptophan, this likely results from a read error. The limits of the CDR3 on the DNA are not certain, so only TCRdb's listed CDR3 is given. The chain links TRBV7-4 to TRBJ2-1; the D call of TRBD1 is as the table states it, not checked on the DNA. Per the germline V gene, CDR1 is SGHVT and CDR2 is SQSDAQ. The CDR3 spans 16 amino acids, including both terminal residues. The CDR3 sequence: CASSLPRDRETQYFGA.

This clonotype was counted at least ten times. The chain employs TRBV10-2 and TRBJ2-1, with TRBD2 matching 7 bases. The last part of the DNA fits TRBJ2-7 better; the J call may be wrong. The germline gives CDR1 WSHSY, CDR2 SAAADI. CDR3 size: 14 residues. CDR3 amino acids: CASTSRTSSYEQYF. The CDR3 coding sequence is TGCGCCAGCACCAGCCGGACTAGCTCCTACGAGCAGTACTTC.

This clonotype was found many times. This chain connects TRBV7-2 to TRBJ2-3; TRBD2 is a possible D gene (6 bases). From germline, CDR1 is SGHTA and CDR2 FQGNSA. Trimming shortened V by 2 bases and J by 1 base, and 13 bases separated the two germline ends. The CDR3 contains 16 residues. CDR3 amino acids: CASSLTTGAGTDTQYF. DNA for the CDR3: TGTGCCAGCAGCTTAACTACGGGAGCGGGCACAGATACGCAGTATTTT. Full variable domain (remainder filled in from reference TRBV7-2 and TRBJ2-3): GAGVSQSPSNKVTEKGKDVELRCDPISGHTALYWYRQSLGQGLEFLIYFQGNSAPDKSGLPSDRFSAERTGGSVSTLTIQRTQQEDSAVYLCASSLTTGAGTDTQYFGPGTRLTVL.

This clonotype has a handful of counts. The V call is TRBV6-1, the J call TRBJ2-3; TRBD1 or TRBD2 may be the D gene (6 bases each). Trimming took 5 bases from V and 1 from J, leaving 16 bases between them. CDR1 is MNHNS, CDR2 SASEGT, per germline. CDR3 length: 16 residues. For the CDR3, the DNA is TGTGCCAGCAGTCTTACAGGGAGGCTTGGCACAGATACGCAGTATTTT. Translated, it gives CASSLTGRLGTDTQYF.

This chain connects TRBV12-5 to TRBJ2-1, with 11 bases matching TRBD2. Germline V gene lookup returns CDR1 LGHNT and CDR2 FRNRAP. The CDR3 loop spans 14 amino acids. J lost 13 bases, V lost 2 bases, and 7 bases had no gene match. CDR3 sequence: CASGLNSGRETQFF. The CDR3 bases are TGTGCTAGTGGTTTGAATAGCGGGAGGGAGACCCAGTTCTTC.

This clonotype was seen a handful of times. The chain combines TRBV6-1 with TRBJ2-3; D remains ambiguous. Germline CDR1 is MNHNS and CDR2 is SASEGT. Trimming stripped 1 base from V and 2 bases from J, with 7 bases between. This CDR3 has 14 residues. The DNA for the CDR3 is TGTGCCAGCAGTGAAGTTGGCGACACAGATACGCAGTATTTT. Translating it yields CASSEVGDTDTQYF.

The chain is built from TRBV6-5 and TRBJ1-6; D is undetermined. CDR1 MNHEY and CDR2 SVGAGI come from the germline V gene. The germline V and J ends were trimmed by 6 bases and 8 bases, with 26 bases remaining between them. This CDR3 comprises 18 residues. Here the CDR3 DNA reads TGTGCCAGCAGCCTCTCGGCGGGTGACCTCGGATGGTATTCACCCCTCCACTTT. Encoded protein: CASSLSAGDLGWYSPLHF.

This clonotype rates as large. The gene calls are TRBV12-3 or TRBV12-4 and TRBJ2-1; TRBD1 aligns across 9 bases. The CDR3 runs to 15 residues. Trimming removed 6 bases from V and 7 bases from J; junction bases left unmatched: 10. CDR3 sequence reads: CASSPGQGWGNEQFF. CDR3 nucleotides: TGTGCCAGCAGCCCAGGACAGGGGTGGGGGAATGAGCAGTTCTTC.

The chain links TRBV6-1 to TRBJ1-2; no clear D. The CDR3 runs to 12 residues. The V gene lost 8 bases and the J gene lost 2 bases, with 9 bases spanning the gap. Looked up from germline, CDR1 is MNHNS and CDR2 is SASEGT. CDR3 in amino acids: CASQAPNYGYTF. The CDR3 DNA is TGTGCCAGCCAGGCACCCAACTATGGCTACACCTTC.